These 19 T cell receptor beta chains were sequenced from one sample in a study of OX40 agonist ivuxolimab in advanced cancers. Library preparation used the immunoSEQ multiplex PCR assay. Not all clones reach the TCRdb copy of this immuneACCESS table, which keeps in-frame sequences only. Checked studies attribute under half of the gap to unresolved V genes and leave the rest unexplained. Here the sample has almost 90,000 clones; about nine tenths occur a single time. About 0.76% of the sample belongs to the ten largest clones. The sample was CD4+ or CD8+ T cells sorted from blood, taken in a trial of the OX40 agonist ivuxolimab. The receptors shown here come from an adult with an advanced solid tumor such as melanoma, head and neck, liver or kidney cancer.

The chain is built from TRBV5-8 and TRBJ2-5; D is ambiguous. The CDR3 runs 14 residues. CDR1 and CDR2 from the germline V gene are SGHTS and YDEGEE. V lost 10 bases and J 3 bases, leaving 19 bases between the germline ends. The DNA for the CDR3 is TGTGCCTCCCGGGCGAGAGGAGAAAAAGAGACCCAGTACTTC. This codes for CASRARGEKETQYF.

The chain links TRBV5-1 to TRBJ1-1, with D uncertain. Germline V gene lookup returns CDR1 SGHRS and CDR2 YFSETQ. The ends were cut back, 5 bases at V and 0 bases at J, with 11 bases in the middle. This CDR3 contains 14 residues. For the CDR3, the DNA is TGCGCCAGCAGTCGGACGGCCCTGAACACTGAAGCTTTCTTT. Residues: CASSRTALNTEAFF.

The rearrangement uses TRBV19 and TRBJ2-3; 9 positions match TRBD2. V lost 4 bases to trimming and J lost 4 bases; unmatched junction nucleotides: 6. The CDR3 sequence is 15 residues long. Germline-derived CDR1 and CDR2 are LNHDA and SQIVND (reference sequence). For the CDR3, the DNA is TGTGCCAGTAGTAATAGCGGGGGAAGCCCAGATACGCAGTATTTT. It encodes CASSNSGGSPDTQYF.

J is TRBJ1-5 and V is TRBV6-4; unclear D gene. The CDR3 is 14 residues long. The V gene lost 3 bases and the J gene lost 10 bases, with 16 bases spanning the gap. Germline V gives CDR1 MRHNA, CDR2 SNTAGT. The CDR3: CASSDLGTQPPQHF. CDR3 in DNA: TGTGCCAGCAGTGATTTGGGCACACAACCTCCCCAGCATTTT.

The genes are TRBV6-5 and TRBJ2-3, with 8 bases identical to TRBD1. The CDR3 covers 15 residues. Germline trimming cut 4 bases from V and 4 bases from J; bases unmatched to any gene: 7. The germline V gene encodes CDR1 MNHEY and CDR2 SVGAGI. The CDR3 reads CASSSLGQGADTQYF. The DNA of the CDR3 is TGTGCCAGCAGTTCGCTCGGACAGGGTGCAGATACGCAGTATTTT.

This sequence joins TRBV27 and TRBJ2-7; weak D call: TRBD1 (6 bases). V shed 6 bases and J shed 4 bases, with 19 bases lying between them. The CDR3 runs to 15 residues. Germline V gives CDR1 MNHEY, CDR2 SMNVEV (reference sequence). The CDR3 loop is CASSADVGGRYEQYF. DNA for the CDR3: TGTGCCAGCAGCGCGGATGTTGGGGGCCGGTACGAGCAGTACTTC.

Here the CDR3 reads CASSLDSGGSDTQYF. The CDR3 DNA sequence: TGCGCCAGCAGCTTGGATAGCGGGGGGTCAGATACGCAGTATTTT. The chain joins TRBV5-1 to TRBJ2-3; 10 nucleotides match TRBD2. The germline gives CDR1 SGHRS, CDR2 YFSETQ. CDR3 length: 15 amino acids. Germline trimming cut 0 bases from V and 4 bases from J; bases unmatched to any gene: 2.

CDR3 residues: CASNLGTDTQYF. The CDR3 coding sequence is TGTGCCAGCAACCTAGGAACAGATACGCAGTATTTT. This chain links TRBV7-2 with TRBJ2-3, with D unclear. Germline V CDR1 and CDR2: SGHTA, FQGNSA. The CDR3 runs 12 residues. V was pared by 7 bases and J by 3 bases, with 8 bases between.

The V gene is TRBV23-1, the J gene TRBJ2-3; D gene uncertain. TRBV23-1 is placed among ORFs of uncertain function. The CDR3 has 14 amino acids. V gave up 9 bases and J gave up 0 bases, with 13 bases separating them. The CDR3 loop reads CARVWSPSTDTQYF. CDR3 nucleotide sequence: TGCGCCAGAGTATGGAGCCCTAGCACAGATACGCAGTATTTT.

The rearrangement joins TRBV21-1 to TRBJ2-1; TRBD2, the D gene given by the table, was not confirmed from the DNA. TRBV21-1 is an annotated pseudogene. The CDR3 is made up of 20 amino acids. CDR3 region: CASSDRRRERIGRAPNEQFF. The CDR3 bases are TGTGCCAGCAGCGACCGACGGAGGGAAAGGATTGGGAGGGCGCCCAATGAGCAGTTCTTC.

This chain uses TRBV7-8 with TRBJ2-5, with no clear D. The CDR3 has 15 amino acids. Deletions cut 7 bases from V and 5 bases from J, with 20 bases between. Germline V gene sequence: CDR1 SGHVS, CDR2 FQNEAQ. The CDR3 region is CASTQRNNREETQYF. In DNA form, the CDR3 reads TGTGCCAGCACCCAACGCAACAACCGTGAGGAGACCCAGTACTTC.

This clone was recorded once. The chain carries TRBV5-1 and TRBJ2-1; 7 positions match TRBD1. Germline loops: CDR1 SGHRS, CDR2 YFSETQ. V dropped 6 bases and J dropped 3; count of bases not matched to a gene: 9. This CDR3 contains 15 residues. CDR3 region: CASTMSTGSYNEQFF. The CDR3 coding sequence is TGCGCCAGCACCATGTCGACAGGGAGCTACAATGAGCAGTTCTTC.

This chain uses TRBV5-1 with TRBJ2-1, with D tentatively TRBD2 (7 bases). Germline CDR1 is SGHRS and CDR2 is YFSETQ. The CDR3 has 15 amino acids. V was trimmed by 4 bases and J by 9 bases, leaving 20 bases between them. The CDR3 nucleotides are TGCGCCAGCAGCACCGGAGGGGGGGGCAAGGTTGAGCAGTTCTTC. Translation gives CASSTGGGGKVEQFF.

The CDR3 nucleotides are TGTGCCAGCAGCATACAGGGGGCAGCCAACTATGGCTACACCTTC. This encodes CASSIQGAANYGYTF. The rearrangement joins TRBV7-9 to TRBJ1-2, with TRBD1 matching 9 bases. The CDR3 spans 15 residues. Trimming at V came to 5 bases and at J to 2 bases, leaving 6 bases not matched to a gene. The germline V gene has CDR1 SEHNR and CDR2 FQNEAQ (reference sequence).

The CDR3 region has the DNA TGTGCCAGCAGCTTTGGTGTGACGCCCGGGGGCTACACCTTC. It codes for CASSFGVTPGGYTF. J is TRBJ1-2 and V is TRBV7-6; no reliable D call. Germline assignment: CDR1 SGHVS and CDR2 FNYEAQ. V lost 3 bases and J lost 8, with 16 bases in between. CDR3 length equals 14 residues.

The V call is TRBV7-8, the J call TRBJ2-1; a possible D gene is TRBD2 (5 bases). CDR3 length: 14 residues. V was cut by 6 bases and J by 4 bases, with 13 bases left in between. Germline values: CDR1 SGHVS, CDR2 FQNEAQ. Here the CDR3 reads CASSFGGSYNEQFF. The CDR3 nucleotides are TGTGCCAGCAGTTTCGGCGGGTCTTACAATGAGCAGTTCTTC.

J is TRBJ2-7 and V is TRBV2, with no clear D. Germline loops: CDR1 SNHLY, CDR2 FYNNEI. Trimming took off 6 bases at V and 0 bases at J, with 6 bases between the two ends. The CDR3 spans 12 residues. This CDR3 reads CASRINSYEQYF. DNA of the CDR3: TGTGCCAGCAGGATCAACTCCTACGAGCAGTACTTC.

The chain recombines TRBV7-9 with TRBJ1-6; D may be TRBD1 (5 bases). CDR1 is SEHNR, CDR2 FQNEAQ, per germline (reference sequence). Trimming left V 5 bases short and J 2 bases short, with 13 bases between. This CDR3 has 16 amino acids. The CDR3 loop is CASSPQRGTYNSPLHF. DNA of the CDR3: TGTGCCAGCAGCCCCCAGCGGGGGACCTATAATTCACCCCTCCACTTT.

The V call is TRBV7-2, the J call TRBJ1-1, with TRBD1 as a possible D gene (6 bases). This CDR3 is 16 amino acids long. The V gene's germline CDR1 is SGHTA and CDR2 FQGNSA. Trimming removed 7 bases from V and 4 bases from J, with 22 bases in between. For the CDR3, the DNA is TGTGCCAGCACCTTCTTAGGTAGGGGGTCCGGCACTGAAGCTTTCTTT. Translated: CASTFLGRGSGTEAFF.